This TCR beta chain was captured by sequencing in a study of cytomegalovirus exposure and HLA in healthy donors. Across the whole study: Clustering assigned approximately 79% of the approximately 430 genotyped donors to the Caucasian-associated ancestry cluster. Study-level points and caveats: Diagnosis of cytomegalovirus status made by the classifier reportedly showed high specificity and sensitivity.

The ends lost 8 bases at V and 4 bases at J; junction bases unmatched: 9. Germline V lookup: CDR1 LNHDA, CDR2 SQIVND (reference sequence). The CDR3 loop spans 15 amino acids. Primers: 60 Vbeta forward and 13 Jbeta reverse. Method: immunoSEQ multiplex PCR; TCRdb's copy keeps in-frame clones and lacks some. Altogether under 150,000 clones are present, 73% being singletons, with the ten largest covering approximately 14%. In regard to this clone: No antigen is known for it.

This clonotype originated in a human donor in good health. The specimen sequenced was PBMCs. V gene TRBV19 combines with J gene TRBJ2-1; 9 bases map to TRBD2. The CDR3 DNA sequence: TGTGCCAGTGCAGCCGGGACTAGCCTATACAATGAGCAGTTCTTC. Translating it yields CASAAGTSLYNEQFF.